Shown below are 30 T cell receptor beta chains from a single sample sequenced in a study of T cell responses to AZD1222 COVID-19 vaccine. Clones were read by immunoSEQ multiplex PCR, and TCRdb kept only the in-frame ones, dropping some. The sample carries 110,000 to 150,000 clones, 93% recorded once. The sequences come from peripheral blood, collected on day 0 of AZD1222 vaccination. The receptors originated from an adult in good health.

The V call is TRBV4-1, the J call TRBJ2-6; D is possibly TRBD2 (6 bases). Germline CDR1 and CDR2: MGHRA and YSYEKL. The CDR3 runs to 14 residues. V gave up 4 bases and J gave up 12 bases, with 16 bases separating them. CDR3 in amino acids: CASSRRAVQGVLTF. The CDR3 nucleotides read TGCGCCAGCAGCCGGAGGGCGGTACAAGGCGTCCTGACTTTC.

The rearrangement links TRBV5-8 to TRBJ2-7; 12 bases agree with TRBD2. Germline V lookup: CDR1 SGHTS, CDR2 YDEGEE. V gave up 5 bases and J gave up 1 base; unmatched junction bases: 4. The CDR3 totals 15 residues. This chain's CDR3 is CASSTLAGGSYEQYF. Written as DNA, the CDR3 is TGTGCCAGCAGTACACTAGCGGGAGGATCCTACGAGCAGTACTTC.

The chain is built from TRBV3-1 (or the pseudogene TRBV3-2) and TRBJ2-7, with TRBD1 matching over 7 bases. The CDR3 runs to 14 residues. The V gene's germline CDR1 is LGHDT and CDR2 YNNKEL (reference sequence). After removal of 5 bases from V and 6 bases from J, the junction contained 10 bases not matched to a gene. CDR3 in DNA: TGTGCCAGCAGCTACCCTGACAGGGTGAGCGAGCAGTACTTC. Translation gives CASSYPDRVSEQYF.

V usage is TRBV9 and J usage is TRBJ1-1; no firm D call. Germline V CDR1 and CDR2: SGDLS, YYNGEE. Trimming took 0 bases from V and 0 from J, leaving 12 bases between them. The CDR3 has 16 amino acids. The CDR3 is CASSVGANLVNTEAFF. The CDR3 region has the DNA TGTGCCAGCAGCGTAGGGGCCAACCTTGTGAACACTGAAGCTTTCTTT.

CDR3 bases: TGTGCCAGCAGTTTGACGGGTTGGGACTACAATGAGCAGTTCTTC. Protein: CASSLTGWDYNEQFF. The chain uses TRBV27 and TRBJ2-1; D ambiguous. The CDR3 runs 15 residues. Trimming pared 3 bases from V and 3 bases from J, leaving 12 bases between. Per the germline V gene, CDR1 is MNHEY and CDR2 is SMNVEV (reference sequence).

The J gene is TRBJ1-2, the V gene TRBV18; unclear D gene. The length of the CDR3 is 18 residues. V was trimmed by 1 base and J by 4 bases, leaving 22 bases between them. Germline CDR1 KGHSH, CDR2 LQKENI. The CDR3 bases are TGTGCCAGCTCACCACGCTGGAGGGAAACTCTCCGACCCTATGGCTACACCTTC. It translates to CASSPRWRETLRPYGYTF.

This sequence joins TRBV10-2 and TRBJ2-3; no reliable D call. Trimming shortened V by 4 bases and J by 2 bases, and 7 bases separated the two germline ends. CDR3 size: 13 residues. CDR1 is WSHSY and CDR2 is SAAADI in the germline V gene. Here the CDR3 reads CASSGRNTDTQYF. The DNA of the CDR3 is TGCGCCAGCAGTGGGCGTAACACAGATACGCAGTATTTT.

The V call is TRBV6-1, the J call TRBJ1-4, with a weak D call TRBD1 (5 bases). Germline CDR1 reads MNHNS; CDR2 reads SASEGT. The germline V and J ends were trimmed by 0 bases and 5 bases, with 7 bases remaining between them. The CDR3 length is 14 residues. CDR3 sequence reads: CASSEAGANEKLFF. In DNA form, the CDR3 reads TGTGCCAGCAGTGAAGCAGGGGCAAATGAAAAACTGTTTTTT.

The chain has TRBV5-4 and TRBJ1-1; D is perhaps TRBD1 (6 bases). This CDR3 is built from 14 residues. Trimming stripped 0 bases from V and 0 bases from J, with 6 bases between. Germline-derived CDR1 and CDR2 are SGHNT and YYREEE (reference sequence). CDR3 sequence reads: CASSLGTVNTEAFF. CDR3 in DNA: TGTGCCAGCAGCTTGGGGACAGTGAACACTGAAGCTTTCTTT.

This chain links TRBV2 with TRBJ2-1, with D perhaps TRBD2 (5 bases). This CDR3 region has 14 residues. Trimming removed 6 bases from V and 9 bases from J, with 18 bases in between. The germline V gene has CDR1 SNHLY and CDR2 FYNNEI. The CDR3 DNA reads TGTGCCAGCAGAGTCGACATGTATGGAGGTGAGCAGTTCTTC. Its translation is CASRVDMYGGEQFF. Full variable domain (outside the CDR3, taken from reference TRBV2 and TRBJ2-1): EPEVTQTPSHQVTQMGQEVILRCVPISNHLYFYWYRQILGQKVEFLVSFYNNEISEKSEIFDDQFSVERPDGSNFTLKIRSTKLEDSAMYFCASRVDMYGGEQFFGPGTRLTVL.

This clone was detected only once. The J gene is TRBJ1-2, the V gene TRBV9; a weak D match, TRBD1 (5 bases). The germline V gene has CDR1 SGDLS and CDR2 YYNGEE. The germline V and J ends were trimmed by 3 bases and 4 bases, with 7 bases remaining between them. This CDR3 contains 12 residues. CDR3 loop: CASSADSYGYTF. CDR3 bases: TGTGCCAGCAGCGCAGACAGCTATGGCTACACCTTC.

This chain joins TRBV7-9 and TRBJ2-2; maybe TRBD1 (5 bases). This CDR3 is built from 16 residues. The germline gives CDR1 SEHNR, CDR2 FQNEAQ (reference sequence). Trimming left V 5 bases short and J 4 bases short, with 17 bases between. The CDR3 loop is CASSQRTLTITGELFF. DNA of the CDR3: TGTGCCAGCAGCCAACGGACACTTACGATCACCGGGGAGCTGTTTTTT.

The CDR3 DNA sequence: TGTGCCAGCAGCCCTCTTTCCGGTCCCTACGAGCAGTACTTC. As protein: CASSPLSGPYEQYF. The chain has TRBV9 and TRBJ2-7; D is unclear. V shed 4 bases and J shed 2 bases, with 13 bases lying between them. The CDR3 consists of 14 residues. CDR1 is SGDLS, CDR2 YYNGEE, per germline.

The chain's CDR3 is CASSKDRGLSYNSPLHF. The CDR3 DNA reads as TGTGCCAGCAGTAAGGACAGGGGGCTGTCCTATAATTCACCCCTCCACTTT. The V gene is TRBV27, the J gene TRBJ1-6; 11 bases map to TRBD1. Per the germline V gene, CDR1 is MNHEY and CDR2 is SMNVEV (reference sequence). The CDR3 is 17 residues long. With V trimmed by 5 bases and J by 1 base, 4 bases remained unmatched.

The chain combines TRBV10-3 with TRBJ2-1; TRBD2 aligns across 14 bases. CDR1 is ENHRY and CDR2 is SYGVKD in the germline V gene. The V segment lost 6 bases and the J segment 6 bases; nucleotides outside the gene matches: 16. This CDR3 has 19 amino acids. The CDR3 nucleotides read TGTGCCATCAGCGCCTCTGGGACTAGCGGGAGAAGGCCTTCCAATGAGCAGTTCTTC. As protein: CAISASGTSGRRPSNEQFF.

This clone was seen only once. CDR3 protein: CASSPTTGLSNEKLFF. In nucleotides, the CDR3 is TGTGCCAGCAGCCCTACGACAGGGCTCAGTAATGAAAAACTGTTTTTT. V is TRBV11-2 and J is TRBJ1-4; 7 bases line up with TRBD1. V was pared by 5 bases and J by 4 bases, with 10 bases of the junction left unmatched. Per germline, CDR1 SGHAT and CDR2 FQNNGV. The CDR3 totals 16 residues.

This clone showed up just once. The V gene is TRBV4-1, the J gene TRBJ1-2, with 7 bases matching TRBD1. CDR3 length equals 16 residues. Unmatched junction bases numbered 8, after V lost 2 bases and J lost 2 bases. Germline assignment: CDR1 MGHRA and CDR2 YSYEKL. The CDR3 reads CASSQSSHRGNYGYTF. For the CDR3, the DNA is TGCGCCAGCAGCCAATCGTCCCACAGGGGCAACTATGGCTACACCTTC.

The rearrangement joins TRBV28 to TRBJ1-2, with D perhaps TRBD1 (5 bases). Trimming shortened V by 7 bases and J by 0 bases, and 9 bases separated the two germline ends. The CDR3 runs to 13 residues. The germline V gene has CDR1 MDHEN and CDR2 SYDVKM. The CDR3 here is CASTDTTNYGYTF. CDR3 bases: TGTGCCAGCACGGACACCACTAACTATGGCTACACCTTC.

The chain links TRBV4-1 to TRBJ2-5; D unclear. The CDR3 totals 13 residues. The germline gives CDR1 MGHRA, CDR2 YSYEKL. The V end was cut by 5 bases, the J end by 0 bases, with 7 bases between. CDR3 sequence reads: CASSRSHQETQYF. CDR3 nucleotide sequence: TGCGCCAGCAGCAGGTCCCACCAAGAGACCCAGTACTTC.

V usage is TRBV6-1 and J usage is TRBJ1-2; D uncertain. Per the germline V gene, CDR1 is MNHNS and CDR2 is SASEGT. CDR3 length: 15 residues. Trimming removed 1 base from V and 4 bases from J, with 13 bases in between. The CDR3 region is CASSEGTASIYGYTF. The DNA of the CDR3 is TGTGCCAGCAGTGAAGGGACGGCGAGCATCTATGGCTACACCTTC.

The chain couples TRBV6-5 to TRBJ2-7, with 8 nucleotides matching TRBD1. V lost 8 bases and J lost 8; bases outside the gene matches: 11. Germline V gene lookup returns CDR1 MNHEY and CDR2 SVGAGI. This CDR3 is 13 amino acids long. The CDR3: CASRFTGGLQQYF. DNA for the CDR3: TGTGCCAGCCGATTCACAGGGGGGTTGCAGCAGTACTTC.

This chain uses TRBV5-1 with TRBJ1-1; no clear D gene. The length of the CDR3 is 14 residues. The V gene lost 0 bases and the J gene lost 3 bases, with 9 bases spanning the gap. CDR1 and CDR2 (germline): SGHRS, YFSETQ. CDR3 region: CASSLGAKDTEAFF. The CDR3 coding sequence is TGCGCCAGCAGCTTGGGGGCGAAGGACACTGAAGCTTTCTTT. The complete variable domain, with remaining parts taken from reference TRBV5-1 and TRBJ1-1, reads KAGVTQTPRYLIKTRGQQVTLSCSPISGHRSVSWYQQTPGQGLQFLFEYFSETQRNKGNFPGRFSGRQFSNSRSEMNVSTLELGDSALYLCASSLGAKDTEAFFGQGTRLTVV.

The chain employs TRBV29-1 and TRBJ1-2; TRBD1 is a possible D gene (5 bases). In germline, CDR1 is SQVTM, CDR2 ANQGSEA. CDR3 length: 13 amino acids. The germline V and J ends were trimmed by 6 bases and 4 bases, with 15 bases remaining between them. Here the CDR3 reads CSVAPDRTYGYTF. The CDR3 coding sequence is TGCAGCGTGGCCCCTGACAGAACCTATGGCTACACCTTC.

J is TRBJ2-1 and V is TRBV18, with D maybe TRBD2 (6 bases). V was cut by 3 bases and J by 8 bases, with 11 bases left in between. The CDR3 length is 13 residues. CDR1 and CDR2 from the germline V gene are KGHSH and LQKENI. In nucleotides, the CDR3 is TGTGCCAGCTCACCGACGCGCGGGGATGAGCAGTTCTTC. Protein sequence: CASSPTRGDEQFF.

The chain employs TRBV7-9 and TRBJ2-5, with a possible D match to TRBD1 (6 bases). V was pared by 5 bases and J by 5 bases, with 15 bases between. CDR1 is SEHNR and CDR2 is FQNEAQ in the germline V gene (reference sequence). The CDR3 length is 14 residues. CDR3 sequence reads: CASSTNAGGETQYF. CDR3 nucleotides: TGTGCCAGCAGCACAAACGCTGGGGGCGAGACCCAGTACTTC.

This chain joins TRBV9 and TRBJ1-5; 7 nucleotides match TRBD1. CDR1 SGDLS and CDR2 YYNGEE come from the germline V gene. J lost 7 bases, V lost 9 bases, and 10 bases had no gene match. CDR3 length equals 13 residues. The CDR3 sequence is CAIPDREWQPQHF. The CDR3 DNA follows: TGTGCCATACCAGACAGGGAGTGGCAGCCCCAGCATTTT.

CDR3 DNA sequence: TGTGCCACCAGCAGAGATTTAGGGGAGAACACTGAAGCTTTCTTT. Translating gives CATSRDLGENTEAFF. This chain links TRBV15 with TRBJ1-1, with a tentative D call TRBD1 (5 bases). The CDR3 extends over 15 amino acids. V gave up 0 bases and J gave up 1 base, with 9 bases separating them. Germline V lookup: CDR1 LNHNV, CDR2 YYDKDF (reference sequence). Full variable domain (outside the CDR3, taken from reference TRBV15 and TRBJ1-1): DAMVIQNPRYQVTQFGKPVTLSCSQTLNHNVMYWYQQKSSQAPKLLFHYYDKDFNNEADTPDNFQSRRPNTSFCFLDIRSPGLGDTAMYLCATSRDLGENTEAFFGQGTRLTVV.

V is TRBV7-6 and J is TRBJ1-2; D call uncertain. V was pared by 1 base and J by 3 bases, with 15 bases between. The germline gives CDR1 SGHVS, CDR2 FNYEAQ. This CDR3 region has 16 residues. The CDR3, as DNA: TGTGCCAGCAGCTTAGATTCCCGGGCTGCGGACTATGGCTACACCTTC. Translation gives CASSLDSRAADYGYTF.

This CDR3 reads CASSHGTGFTGELFF. Here the CDR3 DNA reads TGTGCCAGCAGCCACGGGACAGGGTTCACCGGGGAGCTGTTTTTT. This chain joins TRBV7-9 and TRBJ2-2; 9 bases are a match to TRBD1. The CDR3 totals 15 residues. The J segment lost 4 bases and the V segment lost 5 bases, leaving 5 bases of the junction unmatched. Germline V gene sequence: CDR1 SEHNR, CDR2 FQNEAQ (reference sequence).

The chain employs TRBV12-3 or TRBV12-4 and TRBJ2-1; D remains ambiguous. V lost 10 bases and J 2 bases, leaving 12 bases between the germline ends. CDR3 size: 13 residues. CDR3 nucleotide sequence: TGTGCCACCTTAGCCTCGGCCTACAATGAGCAGTTCTTC. Its translation: CATLASAYNEQFF.